The rows below give T cell receptor beta chains drawn from one sample of a study of cytomegalovirus exposure and HLA in healthy donors. Produced via immunoSEQ multiplex PCR; TCRdb's table is partial and in-frame only. This table holds some 130,000 clones, about 80% found once. The sequenced material came from PBMCs. The receptors derive from a man aged 25 to 45 in good health and CMV-seronegative. The CDR3 runs from the conserved cysteine through the conserved F or W. D genes are given only for firm matches. Size is stated for part of the rows, as once, few or many counts, or as a class when the clone is expanded.

d_call clone_size j_call v_call cdr3_nt cdr3_aa
NA few TRBJ1-1 TRBV4-1 TGCGCCAGCAGGCGGCCGGGTTCGAACACTGAAGCTTTCTTT CASRRPGSNTEAFF
TRBD1 few TRBJ1-1 TRBV6-5 TGTGCCAGCAGTTCGGACAGGGCTAAAGCTTTCTTT CASSSDRAKAFF
NA NA TRBJ2-5 TRBV7-9 TGTGCCAGCAGCTTTATTGGAGCGCCGAAGGTGGAGACCCAGTACTTC CASSFIGAPKVETQYF
TRBD1 NA TRBJ1-5 TRBV5-6 TGTGCCGGCAGCAGGGGGAGGGGGAGCAATCAGCCCCAGCATTTT CAGSRGRGSNQPQHF
TRBD2 once TRBJ2-3 TRBV18 TGTGCCAGCTCGCCTAGCGGGGTTGGCACAGATACGCAGTATTTT CASSPSGVGTDTQYF
NA NA TRBJ1-5 TRBV28 TGTGCCAGCACCACGGGAGCCTATCAGCCCCAGCATTTT CASTTGAYQPQHF
NA NA TRBJ2-7 TRBV9 TGTGCCAGCAGCGTGGGTTTGACAGGGAGGACCTACGAGCAGTACTTC CASSVGLTGRTYEQYF
TRBD1 once TRBJ1-1 TRBV30 TGTGCCTGGACCCAGGGGGCGAGCACTGAAGCTTTCTTT CAWTQGASTEAFF
NA NA TRBJ1-5 TRBV29-1 TGCAGCGTTCGGGGGAGTCTCGATCAGCCCCAGCATTTT CSVRGSLDQPQHF
TRBD2 NA TRBJ2-3 TRBV15 TGTGCCACCAGCGGGTTAGCGGGAGTGAAAGATACGCAGTATTTT CATSGLAGVKDTQYF
TRBD2 NA TRBJ2-2 TRBV7-9 TGTGCCAGCAGAACGGGACTACTGAACACCGGGGAGCTGTTTTTT CASRTGLLNTGELFF
NA NA TRBJ1-4 TRBV10-3 TGTGCCATCAGGGCTTCTTCTAATGAAAAACTGTTTTTT CAIRASSNEKLFF
NA NA TRBJ2-5 TRBV7-2 TGTGCCAGCAGCTCCGGACTGTTTCAAGAGACCCAGTACTTC CASSSGLFQETQYF
NA NA TRBJ2-3 TRBV15 TGTGCCACCAGCAGGGCCCCCACAGATACGCAGTATTTT CATSRAPTDTQYF
NA NA TRBJ2-5 TRBV27 TGTGCCAGCGGGGGGGCTCCGGGGGAGACCCAGTACTTC CASGGAPGETQYF
TRBD1 few TRBJ2-7 TRBV7-9 TGTGCCAGCAGAACCGACAGGGACCCCACCTACGAGCAGTACTTC CASRTDRDPTYEQYF
NA NA TRBJ2-2 TRBV10-3 TGTGCCATCAGTGGGCAGGTGACCGGGGAGCTGTTTTTT CAISGQVTGELFF
NA NA TRBJ2-7 TRBV5-1 TGCGCCAGCAGCTTAAGCGGATCTAGCTCCTACGAGCAGTACTTC CASSLSGSSSYEQYF
NA few TRBJ1-5 TRBV5-6 TGTGCCAGCAGCTTGCTGACAGGCCCTCAGCCCCAGCATTTT CASSLLTGPQPQHF
TRBD2 once TRBJ2-7 TRBV30 TGTGCCTGGAGTCTAGCGGGAGAAACCTACGAGCAGTACTTC CAWSLAGETYEQYF
NA NA TRBJ1-2 TRBV5-1 TGCGCCAGCTCAGCGCAAAACTATGGCTACACCTTC CASSAQNYGYTF
NA NA TRBJ2-5 TRBV9 TGTGCCAGCAGCGTAGATGGTCTCTACGGGGAGACCCAGTACTTC CASSVDGLYGETQYF
TRBD2 NA TRBJ2-3 TRBV12-5 TGTGCTAGTGGTCCCGGGACTAGCGGGAACACAGATACGCAGTATTTT CASGPGTSGNTDTQYF
TRBD2 NA TRBJ2-5 TRBV7-2 TGTGCCAGCAGCTCGGGACTAGCGGGAGGAAGGGAGACCCAGTACTTC CASSSGLAGGRETQYF
NA few TRBJ1-2 TRBV7-9 TGTGCCAGCAGCTCTAGACAGCGGGCCTATGGCTACACCTTC CASSSRQRAYGYTF
NA NA TRBJ1-5 TRBV19 TGTGCCAGTAGTCGACGCCAGGGGACGAGCAATCAGCCCCAGCATTTT CASSRRQGTSNQPQHF
TRBD2 NA TRBJ2-1 TRBV9 TGTGCCAGCAGTCGCCGACTAGCGGGAGGCTACAATGAGCAGTTCTTC CASSRRLAGGYNEQFF
TRBD1 NA TRBJ1-5 TRBV10-3 TGTGCCATCAGTGGGGACAGGGTGAGCAATCAGCCCCAGCATTTT CAISGDRVSNQPQHF
TRBD2 NA TRBJ2-1 TRBV10-1 TGCGCCAGCAGCCTACTAGCGGGAGGCGACAATGAGCAGTTCTTC CASSLLAGGDNEQFF
NA NA TRBJ2-1 TRBV19 TGTGCCAGTAGTATACTAGCCCACAATGAGCAGTTCTTC CASSILAHNEQFF
NA few TRBJ2-7 TRBV7-2 TGTGCCAGCAGCTTATATTTCGAGGGCGGGTACGAGCAGTACTTC CASSLYFEGGYEQYF
NA once TRBJ2-2 TRBV7-8 TGTGCCAGCAGCCGGGACTTAGCGGCCGGGGAGCTGTTTTTT CASSRDLAAGELFF
TRBD2 once TRBJ2-3 TRBV7-8 TGTGCCAGCAGCTCCCCCGGGACTAGCGGCTATTTCACAGATACGCAGTATTTT CASSSPGTSGYFTDTQYF
TRBD1 NA TRBJ2-3 TRBV5-8 TGTGCCAGCAGTCTTGGCGGACAGGGAGGCACAGATACGCAGTATTTT CASSLGGQGGTDTQYF
TRBD1 NA TRBJ1-5 TRBV7-9 TGTTCCAGCAGCTTATTACAGGGGGCGCGTGATGATCAGCCCCAGCATTTT CSSSLLQGARDDQPQHF
NA many TRBJ1-1 TRBV28 TGTGCCAGCAGTTTCACGGTTGGGAACACTGAAGCTTTCTTT CASSFTVGNTEAFF
NA NA TRBJ2-3 TRBV4-1 TGCGCCAGCAGCCAACCCCGTCGCGGGAGCACAGATACGCAGTATTTT CASSQPRRGSTDTQYF
NA NA TRBJ2-1 TRBV6-5 TGTGCCAGCAGTTACTACAGATCCTACAATGAGCAGTTCTTC CASSYYRSYNEQFF
TRBD1 once TRBJ2-5 TRBV4-2 TGTGCCAGCAGCCAAGGACAGGGAGAGACCCAGTACTTC CASSQGQGETQYF
NA NA TRBJ1-5 TRBV10-1 TGCGCCAGCAGTGAGAAGCAGGGGACCCCTTCGTATCAGCCCCAGCATTTT CASSEKQGTPSYQPQHF
TRBD1 NA TRBJ1-1 TRBV7-9 TGTGCCAGCAGCTTTCGGACAGGGGAAGCTGAAGCTTTCTTT CASSFRTGEAEAFF
NA NA TRBJ1-6 TRBV28 TGTGCCAGCAGTCAACCCACAGGGAAGTCTTATAATTCACCCCTCCACTTT CASSQPTGKSYNSPLHF
TRBD1 NA TRBJ1-1 TRBV28 TGTGCCAGCAGCCCGGGACAGGGGGCGAGGGGATCTTTCTTT CASSPGQGARGSFF